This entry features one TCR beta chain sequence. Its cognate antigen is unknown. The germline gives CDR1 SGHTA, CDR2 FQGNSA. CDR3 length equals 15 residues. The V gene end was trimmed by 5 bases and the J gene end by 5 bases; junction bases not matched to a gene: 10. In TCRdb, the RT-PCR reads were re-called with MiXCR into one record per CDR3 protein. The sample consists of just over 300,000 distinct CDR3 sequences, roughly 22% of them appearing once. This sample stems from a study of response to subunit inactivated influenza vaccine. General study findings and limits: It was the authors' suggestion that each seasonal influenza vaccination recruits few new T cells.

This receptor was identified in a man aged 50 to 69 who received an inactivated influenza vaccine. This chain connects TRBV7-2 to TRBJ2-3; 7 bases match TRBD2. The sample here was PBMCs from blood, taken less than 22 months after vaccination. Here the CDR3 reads CASSTRRPGGDTQYF. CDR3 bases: TGTGCCAGCAGCACGCGACGGCCGGGGGGAGATACGCAGTATTTT.